Each of the 13 T cell receptor beta chains below was sequenced from the same sample in a study of T cell changes during pregnancy in multiple sclerosis. Data came from immunoSEQ multiplex PCR; TCRdb stores just in-frame clones and leaves some out. The sample has tens of thousands of clones, 70% to 90% seen once. The material sequenced was peripheral blood, taken in the first trimester of pregnancy. Receptors originate from a female donor in good health, enrolled as a control in a pregnancy study.

This clone was found many times. The J gene is TRBJ1-2, the V gene TRBV6-1; a possible D gene is TRBD1 (5 bases). Trimming removed 3 bases at V and 5 bases at J, with 10 bases between. The CDR3 runs 13 residues. Germline CDR1 and CDR2: MNHNS and SASEGT. In nucleotides, the CDR3 is TGTGCCAGCAGTGAGACAGAAACATATGGCTACACCTTC. Translation gives CASSETETYGYTF.

The chain recombines TRBV15 with TRBJ2-7, with D unresolved. V dropped 3 bases and J dropped 0 bases, with 6 bases sitting between them. From germline, CDR1 is LNHNV and CDR2 YYDKDF (reference sequence). This CDR3 is 13 amino acids long. The DNA of the CDR3 is TGTGCCACCAGCAGTCAACTCTCCTACGAGCAGTACTTC. Amino acids: CATSSQLSYEQYF.

This chain joins TRBV18 and TRBJ1-1, with 11 bases identical to TRBD1. The germline V gene has CDR1 KGHSH and CDR2 LQKENI. The CDR3 spans 15 residues. With V trimmed by 1 base and J by 11 bases, 9 bases remained unmatched. The CDR3 region has the DNA TGTGCCAGCTCACCACTCTCCGGGGACAGGGGGACGGCTTTCTTT. It translates to CASSPLSGDRGTAFF.

The chain is built from TRBV7-9 and TRBJ2-1; D possibly corresponds to TRBD2 (6 bases). The CDR3 totals 14 residues. V was pared by 7 bases and J by 0 bases, with 10 bases between. From germline, CDR1 is SEHNR and CDR2 FQNEAQ (reference sequence). CDR3 residues: CASIDGSSYNEQFF. CDR3 bases: TGTGCCAGCATCGACGGGAGCTCCTACAATGAGCAGTTCTTC.

This chain connects TRBV30 to TRBJ1-4; 7 bases agree with TRBD1. CDR3 length: 16 amino acids. The germline V gene has CDR1 GTSNPN and CDR2 SVGIG (reference sequence). V trimming: 2 bases; J trimming: 4 bases; junction bases outside the gene matches: 10. This CDR3 is CAWSLRQGGGNEKLFF. The CDR3 DNA reads as TGTGCCTGGAGTCTCAGACAGGGTGGTGGTAATGAAAAACTGTTTTTT.

The rearrangement uses TRBV27 and TRBJ2-7, with 9 bases that match TRBD1. Germline values: CDR1 MNHEY, CDR2 SMNVEV (reference sequence). Germline trimming cut 2 bases from V and 3 bases from J; bases unmatched to any gene: 8. This CDR3 is 16 amino acids long. CDR3 amino acids: CASSLGLRTGVYEQYF. CDR3 coding DNA: TGTGCCAGCAGTTTAGGGTTGAGGACAGGGGTCTACGAGCAGTACTTC.

J is TRBJ2-5 and V is TRBV19, with 7 bases that match TRBD1. The ends lost 9 bases at V and 4 bases at J; junction bases unmatched: 11. Germline V gives CDR1 LNHDA, CDR2 SQIVND (reference sequence). CDR3 length: 14 residues. The CDR3 here is CASHRDRDPETQYF. The DNA of the CDR3 is TGTGCCAGCCACCGAGACAGGGACCCAGAGACCCAGTACTTC.

The CDR3 region has the DNA TGTGCCAGCAGCCTTTTTGACGCAGGGTCCAATCAGCCCCAGCATTTT. Its translation is CASSLFDAGSNQPQHF. This sequence joins TRBV5-6 and TRBJ1-5; possible D gene TRBD1, 5 bases. The length of the CDR3 is 16 residues. Germline CDR1 is SGHDT and CDR2 is YYEEEE. The V and J ends lost 4 bases and 3 bases respectively, with 17 bases between them. Full variable domain (rest looked up from reference TRBV5-6 and TRBJ1-5): DAGVTQSPTHLIKTRGQQVTLRCSPKSGHDTVSWYQQALGQGPQFIFQYYEEEERQRGNFPDRFSGHQFPNYSSELNVNALLLGDSALYLCASSLFDAGSNQPQHFGDGTRLSIL.

The V and J genes are TRBV6-4 and TRBJ1-1; D is unresolved. The germline CDR1 and CDR2 sequences are MRHNA and SNTAGT. V shed 2 bases and J shed 10 bases, with 8 bases lying between them. The CDR3 is 11 residues long. The CDR3 region is CASSDGPRAFF. CDR3 in DNA: TGTGCCAGCAGTGACGGGCCCCGAGCTTTCTTT.

This chain uses TRBV5-4 with TRBJ2-7; 10 nucleotides line up with TRBD1. Germline lookup yields CDR1 SGHNT and CDR2 YYREEE (reference sequence). This CDR3 is built from 15 residues. With 2 bases clipped from V and 5 bases from J, the junction kept 7 bases outside the gene matches. CDR3 region: CASSLPGQGFNEQYF. As DNA, the CDR3 is TGTGCCAGCAGCTTACCGGGACAGGGGTTCAACGAGCAGTACTTC.

The chain joins TRBV5-1 to TRBJ2-3; 12 bases align to TRBD2. Germline CDR1 reads SGHRS; CDR2 reads YFSETQ. This CDR3 has 17 amino acids. V lost 4 bases to trimming and J lost 5 bases; unmatched junction nucleotides: 11. This CDR3 is CASSPGTSGRFGDTQYF. CDR3 sequence (DNA): TGCGCCAGCAGCCCCGGGACTAGCGGGCGGTTCGGAGATACGCAGTATTTT.

CDR3 loop: CASKSETGGNYGYTF. CDR3 nucleotide sequence: TGTGCCAGCAAAAGCGAGACAGGAGGAAACTATGGCTACACCTTC. The chain employs TRBV6-4 and TRBJ1-2, with D possibly matching TRBD1 (6 bases). Trimming took off 7 bases at V and 2 bases at J, with 17 bases between the two ends. The CDR3 runs to 15 residues. Germline V lookup: CDR1 MRHNA, CDR2 SNTAGT.

CDR3 sequence reads: CASSSARDRSYGYTF. The CDR3 coding sequence is TGTGCCAGCAGTTCAGCCCGGGACAGAAGCTATGGCTACACCTTC. The chain is built from TRBV6-6 and TRBJ1-2, with 7 positions matching TRBD1. The CDR3 contains 15 residues. The V and J ends lost 4 bases and 4 bases, in that order; junction bases with no gene match: 9. Per the germline V gene, CDR1 is MNHNY and CDR2 is SVGAGI (reference sequence).